This T cell receptor (beta chain) appears in the sequencing data of a study of blood T cell repertoires in COVID-19. Study details: Whether acute or convalescent, the COVID-19 samples came from the United States, Italy and Spain. Nucleic acid was either cDNA or gDNA, and it came from T cells, B-cell-depleted T cells, or PBMCs.

Study processing details: Reference gene primer amplification gave nucleated cell count estimates. Clones were sequenced by immunoSEQ multiplex PCR, and TCRdb holds only the in-frame ones, with some missing. The DNA gave D and trimming, while V, J and clone size come from that table. The repertoire has roughly 300,000 clones, approximately 85% of them found once; the top ten carry 7.2%. The V gene end was trimmed by 6 bases and the J gene end by 0 bases; junction bases not matched to a gene: 6. Germline CDR1 is SNHLY and CDR2 is FYNNEI. The CDR3 length is 17 residues. Source material: peripheral blood. The V call is TRBV2, the J call TRBJ2-6; the match to TRBD1 covers 9 bases. This TCR came from a human donor in a cohort sampled during active COVID-19. The CDR3 DNA follows: TGTGCCAGCAGACCCGACAGGGGGAGCTCTGGGGCCAACGTCCTGACTTTC. Protein product: CASRPDRGSSGANVLTF.